This T cell receptor beta chain was sequenced for a study of Ad26.COV2.S vaccination and SARS-CoV-2 variants (dated by TCRdb to the early 2020s). Regarding the complete study: Vaccine-arm donors came from COV1001, a multicentre, randomized, double-blind, placebo-controlled phase I-IIa trial of Ad26.COV2.S in healthy adults. Ad26.COV2.S was given intramuscularly at 5x10^10 or 1x10^11 viral particles, as a single shot or as two shots 56 days apart. TCRbeta repertoire sequencing was used to assess the specificity and breadth of SARS-CoV-2-reactive T cell receptors after Ad26.COV2.S vaccination. A total of 32 samples were included in the TCR-sequenced set, comprising roughly 19 Ad26.COV2.S vaccine recipients, 5 placebo recipients and 8 SARS-CoV-2 convalescent individuals. Trial participants were randomized into five groups of five: low-dose or high-dose Ad26.COV2.S given once or twice, or placebo on both occasions. Investigators did not know the trial group allocation while performing experiments and assessing outcomes.

As to this clone: No cognate antigen has been identified for it. Per-base qualities were not stored, and no clone one base away is much larger.

V lost 4 bases and J lost 2 bases, and the count of bases not matched to a germline gene is 11. Its CDR3 holds 18 amino acids, cysteine through phenylalanine. Solely the CDR3 DNA is kept, with 54 bases framed from the first base. CDR1 and CDR2 were assigned from the germline V gene as SGHTA and FQGNSA. What the authors observed across the whole study: According to the authors, total T cell responses may have been underestimated by the TCR breadth and depth analyses. After vaccination, spike-specific CD8+ and CD4+ T cell responses were reported to show substantial breadth. The study lacked the statistical power to compare responses across vaccine doses or regimens. Compared with placebo recipients, Ad26.COV2.S recipients showed higher spike-specific TCR breadth (P = 0.0014). Vaccine and placebo recipients had similar non-spike TCR breadth, a finding consistent with the vaccine containing only spike.

The immunoSEQ Assay was used to sequence TCRbeta CDR3 regions. After extraction, genomic DNA underwent amplification by bias-controlled multiplex PCR, followed by high-throughput sequencing. Per the original workflow: To quantify the absolute abundance of every unique TCRbeta CDR3 region, sequences were collapsed and filtered. T cell fraction was estimated by normalization of TCRbeta template counts to usable DNA, with usable DNA being measured through amplification of reference genes present in all nucleated cells. Repertoire TCRs were annotated as SARS-CoV-2-specific when V gene, CDR3 amino acid sequence and J gene were exactly matched to a known reactive TCR set. MIRA supplied the reference SARS-CoV-2 TCR set, which was filtered for enrichment in COVID-19-positive ImmuneCODE repertoires so that public or cross-reactive TCRs were removed. Using the MIRA antigens, annotated TCRs were further analysed by specific ORF or by position within an ORF. Depth was the summed frequency of annotated unique rearrangements, while breadth was defined as annotated unique rearrangements over total unique productive rearrangements. Two-sided Wilcoxon rank-sum tests were used to compare TCR breadth between groups. TCRdb provides this immuneACCESS table in a form limited to in-frame rearrangements. Some clones are lacking; in checked studies, under half of them reflect an unresolved V gene, and why the rest are absent is not known. Clonal size and the V and J genes are those of that table, whereas D and trimming came from the DNA. The sample includes about 350,000 clones, with around nine tenths observed a single time. Of the sample, over 8.5% is held by the ten largest clones.

Per the publication, the treatment or condition label means: around 19 received Ad26.COV2.S at low or high dose, single or two shots; 5 received placebo; per-sample allocation not given. For vaccine and placebo recipients, the sequenced repertoires came from samples collected on day 63 after the first injection. In Cohort 1b, around 23 adults aged 18-55 years were enrolled at a single site in Boston, USA, between 29 July and 7 August 2020. Ad26.COV2.S was a replication-incompetent adenovirus type 26 vector expressing a prefusion-stabilized SARS-CoV-2 spike protein from the original Wuhan strain. The sample in question was peripheral blood, obtained in a trial of Ad26.COV2.S vaccine versus placebo. The chain employs TRBV7-2 and TRBJ2-6; TRBD2 agrees with 7 junctional bases. The clonotype comes from a person between 18 and 59 years old who received the Ad26.COV2.S COVID-19 vaccine or a placebo. In nucleotide form, the sequence is TGTGCCAGCAGCTACCGGGCTACGGGGGGTACTGGGGCCAACGTCCTGACTTTC. Translation gives CASSYRATGGTGANVLTF.